The 30 T cell receptor beta chains below were found in one sample sequenced in a study of CD8 T cells in ankylosing spondylitis. TCRdb re-derived calls from the 5' RACE reads in MiXCR, one entry per CDR3 protein. The sample has some 200,000 distinct CDR3 sequences, about a quarter seen once. The sample was blood, either unsorted or a sorted T cell fraction (not recorded which). Receptors originate from a male donor with ankylosing spondylitis or in good health (not recorded which).

In this sample, this clonotype turned up a few times. The chain has TRBV20-1 and TRBJ2-1; 11 bases match TRBD2. CDR3 length: 16 residues. V lost 2 bases, J lost 2 bases, and 5 bases stayed unmatched. The germline gives CDR1 DFQATT, CDR2 SNEGSKA (reference sequence). CDR3 region: CSARTRGLAAYNEQFF. CDR3 sequence (DNA): TGCAGTGCTAGAACCAGGGGACTAGCGGCCTACAATGAGCAGTTCTTC.

Many counts were recorded for this clonotype. The chain recombines TRBV6-1 with TRBJ2-7; TRBD1 matches at 8 bases. The CDR3 length is 16 residues. V dropped 6 bases and J dropped 3; count of bases not matched to a gene: 13. Germline V gene lookup returns CDR1 MNHNS and CDR2 SASEGT. The CDR3 sequence is CASSSHNRGNLYEQYF. For the CDR3, the DNA is TGTGCCAGCAGCTCACATAACAGGGGGAATCTCTACGAGCAGTACTTC.

V usage is TRBV20-1 and J usage is TRBJ2-5; 9 nucleotides align to TRBD2. Trimming took 3 bases from V and 5 from J; bases not matched to a gene: 4. Germline V lookup: CDR1 DFQATT, CDR2 SNEGSKA (reference sequence). The CDR3 covers 13 residues. CDR3 in DNA: TGCAGTGCTAGCTTAGCGGGAGTGGAGACCCAGTACTTC. Protein: CSASLAGVETQYF.

V usage is TRBV9 and J usage is TRBJ2-7, with D possibly matching TRBD1 (6 bases). The CDR3 contains 14 residues. V shed 4 bases and J shed 1 base, with 12 bases lying between them. Germline CDR1 SGDLS, CDR2 YYNGEE. As DNA, the CDR3 is TGTGCCAGCAGCCCAGGGGTAGCATCCTACGAGCAGTACTTC. It encodes CASSPGVASYEQYF.

As regards this clonotype: A much more abundant neighbour one base away suggests this may be a read error. The rearrangement links TRBV21-1 to TRBJ1-4. TRBV21-1 is annotated as a pseudogene. This CDR3 region has 13 residues. The CDR3 protein is CDSSNLSEEKLFF. CDR3 bases: TGTGACAGCAGCAACCTCTCTGAGGAAAAACTGTTTTTT.

In this sample, this clonotype turned up a few times. This sequence joins TRBV6-1 and TRBJ1-2; 7 bases align to TRBD1. The CDR3 extends over 14 amino acids. Trimming removed 5 bases from V and 8 bases from J; junction bases left unmatched: 11. CDR1 is MNHNS, CDR2 SASEGT, per germline. The CDR3 here is CASSTGDRAFGYTF. CDR3 DNA sequence: TGTGCCAGCAGTACGGGTGACAGGGCGTTCGGCTACACCTTC.

The CDR3 spells CASSPALTGWGNTEAFF. In nucleotides, the CDR3 is TGTGCCAGCAGCCCCGCTCTCACAGGCTGGGGGAACACTGAAGCTTTCTTT. The chain carries TRBV4-2 and TRBJ1-1; tentatively, D is TRBD1 (5 bases). The CDR3 runs 17 residues. Germline V gives CDR1 LGHNA, CDR2 YNFKEQ. Trimming took off 4 bases at V and 1 base at J, with 19 bases between the two ends.

This clonotype was found once. A far larger clone lies a single base away; this is likely a read error. This chain joins TRBV7-8 and TRBJ1-5; D possibly corresponds to TRBD1 (5 bases). The V gene's germline CDR1 is SGHVS and CDR2 FQNEAQ. Trimming left V 5 bases short and J 4 bases short, with 9 bases between. The CDR3 totals 13 residues. The CDR3 region is CASSQGRNQPQHF. CDR3 nucleotide sequence: TGTGCCAGCAGCCAGGGCAGGAATCAGCCCCAGCATTTT.

The CDR3 spells CSATDRGTDQPQHF. Here the CDR3 DNA reads TGCAGTGCCACGGACAGGGGGACCGATCAGCCCCAGCATTTT. The chain uses TRBV20-1 and TRBJ1-5, with 10 nucleotides matching TRBD1. With V trimmed by 6 bases and J by 5 bases, 7 bases remained unmatched. The germline gives CDR1 DFQATT, CDR2 SNEGSKA (reference sequence). The CDR3 covers 14 residues.

Only a few counts were recorded for this clonotype. The chain links TRBV12-3 or TRBV12-4 to TRBJ2-1; D may match TRBD1 or TRBD2 (7 bases each). V lost 3 bases and J 4 bases, leaving 25 bases between the germline ends. This CDR3 is 19 amino acids long. The DNA for the CDR3 is TGTGCCAGCAGTTTTAAGGGACGGTACATCAGGGGGGGATACAATGAGCAGTTCTTC. It translates to CASSFKGRYIRGGYNEQFF.

This chain links TRBV20-1 with TRBJ2-7; 7 bases map to TRBD2. There are 14 residues in the CDR3. Germline V CDR1 and CDR2: DFQATT, SNEGSKA (reference sequence). The trim removed 2 bases at V and 2 bases at J, leaving 6 bases unmatched. The CDR3 DNA is TGCAGTGCTAGACCCGGACTAGTCCCCTACGAGCAGTACTTC. Translation: CSARPGLVPYEQYF.

This clonotype was seen ten or more times. The V gene is TRBV27, the J gene TRBJ2-1; no clear D. CDR3 size: 13 residues. V lost 5 bases to trimming and J lost 5 bases, with 10 bases between them. CDR1 is MNHEY and CDR2 is SMNVEV in the germline V gene (reference sequence). The DNA of the CDR3 is TGTGCCAGCAGTGCCCCCCCTCACAATGAGCAGTTCTTC. Translating gives CASSAPPHNEQFF.

Many counts were recorded for this clonotype. V gene TRBV12-3 or TRBV12-4 combines with J gene TRBJ1-1, with a possible D match to TRBD1 (5 bases). This CDR3 has 12 amino acids. The V gene lost 3 bases and the J gene lost 6 bases, with 8 bases spanning the gap. The CDR3 sequence is CASSFRGPEAFF. The CDR3 DNA follows: TGTGCCAGCAGTTTTAGGGGACCTGAAGCTTTCTTT.

This clonotype appeared many times. The V gene is TRBV28, the J gene TRBJ1-1; the match to TRBD1 covers 7 bases. Germline values: CDR1 MDHEN, CDR2 SYDVKM. There are 14 residues in the CDR3. Losses at the gene ends were 6 bases for V and 4 bases for J; bases not matched to a gene: 8. The CDR3 DNA is TGTGCCAGCAGGGTGACAGGGATTAGCACTGAAGCTTTCTTT. This codes for CASRVTGISTEAFF.

The sample holds many counts of this clonotype. This chain joins TRBV25-1 and TRBJ2-2; no clear D. Deletions cut 4 bases from V and 5 bases from J, with 14 bases between. The CDR3 has 15 amino acids. The germline CDR1 and CDR2 sequences are MGHDK and SYGVNS. CDR3 nucleotide sequence: TGTGCCAGCAGTGGTGCGCTTATGGGGACCGGGGAGCTGTTTTTT. It encodes CASSGALMGTGELFF. Looking up the rest from reference TRBV25-1 and TRBJ2-2 gives the full variable domain: EADIYQTPRYLVIGTGKKITLECSQTMGHDKMYWYQQDPGMELHLIHYSYGVNSTEKGDLSSESTVSRIRTEHFPLTLESARPSHTSQYLCASSGALMGTGELFFGEGSRLTVL.

This clonotype was observed many times. The V and J genes are TRBV20-1 and TRBJ1-5; possibly TRBD1 for D (5 bases). The germline gives CDR1 DFQATT, CDR2 SNEGSKA (reference sequence). The CDR3 covers 15 residues. The V end lost 0 bases, the J end lost 2 bases, and 11 bases lay between the germline ends. The CDR3 loop reads CSARDHQGRNQPQHF. The CDR3 region has the DNA TGCAGTGCTAGAGATCATCAGGGTCGCAATCAGCCCCAGCATTTT.

This clonotype was detected only a few times. This chain uses TRBV20-1 with TRBJ2-3, with unresolved D. Trimming removed 6 bases at V and 0 bases at J, with 10 bases between. The CDR3 extends over 13 amino acids. Per the germline V gene, CDR1 is DFQATT and CDR2 is SNEGSKA (reference sequence). This CDR3 is CSAHWASTDTQYF. The CDR3 DNA follows: TGCAGTGCCCACTGGGCGAGCACAGATACGCAGTATTTT.

This clonotype was detected only a few times. J is TRBJ2-7 and V is TRBV29-1; perhaps TRBD1 as D (8 bases). Germline-derived CDR1 and CDR2 are SQVTM and ANQGSEA. This CDR3 comprises 14 residues. V lost 7 bases and J lost 1, with 17 bases in between. CDR3 bases: TGCAGCGCCCGGTCACAGGGGGGGTCCTACGAGCAGTACTTC. Amino acid sequence: CSARSQGGSYEQYF.

This clonotype was counted only a few times. The rearrangement links TRBV20-1 to TRBJ2-3, with 9 positions matching TRBD2. The CDR3 covers 14 residues. CDR1 is DFQATT and CDR2 is SNEGSKA in the germline V gene (reference sequence). After removal of 6 bases from V and 2 bases from J, the junction contained 6 bases not matched to a gene. The CDR3 is CSAVAGAATDTQYF. CDR3 DNA sequence: TGCAGTGCGGTAGCGGGAGCGGCCACAGATACGCAGTATTTT.

This clonotype was detected a few times. The V gene is TRBV20-1, the J gene TRBJ2-1, with D possibly called TRBD1 or TRBD2 (5 bases each). Per germline, CDR1 DFQATT and CDR2 SNEGSKA (reference sequence). The V end was cut by 6 bases, the J end by 5 bases, with 20 bases between. This CDR3 has 15 residues. CDR3 sequence reads: CSARDSGTPNNEQFF. CDR3 coding DNA: TGCAGTGCCCGAGATTCGGGGACGCCGAACAATGAGCAGTTCTTC.

This clonotype showed up many times. This rearrangement joins TRBV5-1 to TRBJ2-7, with 8 bases lining up with TRBD1. This CDR3 has 15 amino acids. Germline V gene lookup returns CDR1 SGHRS and CDR2 YFSETQ. Trimming at V came to 0 bases and at J to 4 bases, leaving 6 bases not matched to a gene. This CDR3 is CASSLVGTGGYEQYF. CDR3 coding DNA: TGCGCCAGCAGCTTGGTTGGGACAGGTGGATACGAGCAGTACTTC.

This clonotype was seen ten or more times. This chain links TRBV4-2 with TRBJ2-3; tentatively, D is TRBD1 or TRBD2 (5 bases each). CDR3 length equals 14 residues. Germline CDR1 LGHNA, CDR2 YNFKEQ. Trimming left V 3 bases short and J 3 bases short, with 10 bases between. CDR3 coding DNA: TGTGCCAGCAGCCAGGGGGTAGCTACAGATACGCAGTATTTT. It is translated as CASSQGVATDTQYF.

This clonotype was recorded a few times. The chain has TRBV6-1 and TRBJ2-7; no clear D. This CDR3 is built from 15 residues. Germline V gene lookup returns CDR1 MNHNS and CDR2 SASEGT. Trimming shortened V by 2 bases and J by 0 bases, and 11 bases separated the two germline ends. CDR3 amino acids: CASSEYARSSYEQYF. As DNA, the CDR3 is TGTGCCAGCAGTGAATACGCTAGGAGCTCCTACGAGCAGTACTTC.

This clonotype has only one observation. The chain recombines TRBV5-1 with TRBJ1-2; D unclear. CDR1 and CDR2 (germline): SGHRS, YFSETQ. There are 13 residues in the CDR3. Trimming pared 0 bases from V and 4 bases from J, leaving 7 bases between. The CDR3 here is CASSLGSPYGYTF. In DNA form, the CDR3 reads TGCGCCAGCAGCTTGGGGAGTCCCTATGGCTACACCTTC.

This clonotype has ten or more counts. J is TRBJ1-2 and V is TRBV20-1; TRBD1 is a possible D gene (6 bases). Trimming cost V 7 bases and J 8 bases, with 14 bases left between them. This CDR3 region has 11 residues. Germline V gene sequence: CDR1 DFQATT, CDR2 SNEGSKA (reference sequence). The CDR3 DNA follows: TGCAGTGTCCTCAGGGGAGGAGGCTACACCTTC. It encodes CSVLRGGGYTF.

This clonotype was recorded at least ten times. This chain uses TRBV3-1 with TRBJ2-5, with D perhaps assigned TRBD1 or TRBD2 (5 bases each). Germline V gene lookup returns CDR1 LGHDT and CDR2 YNNKEL (reference sequence). This CDR3 region has 15 residues. V was shortened by 3 bases and J by 0 bases, with 11 bases between the two germline ends. The CDR3 reads CASSHGGWYQETQYF. CDR3 DNA: TGTGCCAGCAGCCATGGGGGATGGTACCAAGAGACCCAGTACTTC.

CDR3 nucleotide sequence: TGTGCCAGCAGCCAAGACCCCGTCAGGCAGGAGGGCGAAAAACTGTTTTTT. Translated: CASSQDPVRQEGEKLFF. The rearrangement joins TRBV4-2 to TRBJ1-4, with unresolved D. From germline, CDR1 is LGHNA and CDR2 YNFKEQ. This CDR3 contains 17 residues. Trimming took off 0 bases at V and 8 bases at J, with 19 bases between the two ends.

The chain is built from TRBV20-1 and TRBJ2-5, with 7 bases identical to TRBD2. Germline lookup yields CDR1 DFQATT and CDR2 SNEGSKA (reference sequence). The CDR3 has 12 residues. The V and J ends lost 6 bases and 6 bases, in that order; junction bases with no gene match: 7. The CDR3 region has the DNA TGCAGTGCCAATGCGGGGGAGAAGACCCAGTACTTC. This gives the protein CSANAGEKTQYF.

The genes are TRBV6-5 and TRBJ1-1; D is ambiguous. V gave up 0 bases and J gave up 2 bases, with 7 bases separating them. The germline V gene encodes CDR1 MNHEY and CDR2 SVGAGI. The CDR3 extends over 14 amino acids. The CDR3: CASSYSWSNTEAFF. CDR3 DNA: TGTGCCAGCAGTTACTCCTGGAGCAACACTGAAGCTTTCTTT.

This clonotype appeared many times. This chain joins TRBV6-2 or TRBV6-3 and TRBJ2-1, with TRBD1 matching over 12 bases. V lost 4 bases to trimming and J lost 7 bases; unmatched junction nucleotides: 20. CDR1 and CDR2 (germline): MNHEY, SVGEGT. This CDR3 is built from 20 residues. DNA of the CDR3: TGTGCCAGCAGTTTCGAAACCGGGACAGGGGGCTCCCCAGTCACAAATGAGCAGTTCTTC. It is translated as CASSFETGTGGSPVTNEQFF.